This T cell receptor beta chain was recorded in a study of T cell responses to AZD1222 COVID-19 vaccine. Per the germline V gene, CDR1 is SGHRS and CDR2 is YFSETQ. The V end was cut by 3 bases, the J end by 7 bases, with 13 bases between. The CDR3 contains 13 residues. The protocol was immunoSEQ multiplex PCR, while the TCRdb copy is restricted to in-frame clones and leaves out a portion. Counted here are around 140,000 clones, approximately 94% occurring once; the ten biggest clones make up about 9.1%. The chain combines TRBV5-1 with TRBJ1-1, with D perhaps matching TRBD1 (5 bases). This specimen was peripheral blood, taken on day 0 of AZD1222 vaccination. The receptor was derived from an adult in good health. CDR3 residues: CASSWSVGGEAFF. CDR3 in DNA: TGCGCCAGCAGCTGGTCGGTGGGGGGTGAAGCTTTCTTT.